The source of this T cell receptor beta chain is a study of T cell repertoires in cytomegalovirus infection. Study in general: Indications came from public TCR beta signatures; they pointed to CMV infection and to a matching HLA type. Study observations and caveats: Using cumulative public TCR beta family frequency, the authors identified those who carried CMV together with the relevant HLA. Dominant in the ex vivo response were TCR beta clonotypes restricted by HLA-C and specific for CMV.

Worth noting for this clonotype: Its specificity is unknown.

V was trimmed by 2 bases and J by 0 bases, leaving 9 bases between them. CDR1 is SQVTM and CDR2 is ANQGSEA in the germline V gene. The CDR3 totals 14 residues. TCRdb passed the reads through MiXCR, listing each CDR3 protein once. Among around 630,000 distinct CDR3 sequences listed, roughly 24% were seen once. V usage is TRBV29-1 and J usage is TRBJ2-3; the D is unclear. The specimen sequenced was CD8+ T cells from PBMCs. This TCR was recovered from a human donor in good health (CMV status not recorded). Some clones in this sample may be carry-over from other donors' samples. CDR3 sequence: CSVELEPSTDTQYF. The CDR3 DNA is TGCAGCGTTGAATTGGAACCTAGCACAGATACGCAGTATTTT.